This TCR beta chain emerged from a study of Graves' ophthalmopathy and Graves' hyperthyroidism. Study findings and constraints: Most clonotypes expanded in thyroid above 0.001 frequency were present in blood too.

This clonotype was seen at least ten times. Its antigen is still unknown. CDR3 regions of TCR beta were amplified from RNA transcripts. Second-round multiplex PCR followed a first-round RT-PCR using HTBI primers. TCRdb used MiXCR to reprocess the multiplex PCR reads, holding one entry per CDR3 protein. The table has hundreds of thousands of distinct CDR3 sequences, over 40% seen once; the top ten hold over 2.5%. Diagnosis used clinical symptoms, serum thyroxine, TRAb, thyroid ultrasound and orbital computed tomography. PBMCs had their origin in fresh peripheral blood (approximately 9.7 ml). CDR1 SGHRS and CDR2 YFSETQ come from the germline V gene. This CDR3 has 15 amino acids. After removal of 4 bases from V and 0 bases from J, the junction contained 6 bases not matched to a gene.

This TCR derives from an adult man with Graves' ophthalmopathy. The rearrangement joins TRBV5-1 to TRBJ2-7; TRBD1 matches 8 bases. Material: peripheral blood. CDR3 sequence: CASSLRDRSSYEQYF. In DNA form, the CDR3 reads TGCGCCAGCAGCCTCCGGGACAGGAGCTCCTACGAGCAGTACTTC.